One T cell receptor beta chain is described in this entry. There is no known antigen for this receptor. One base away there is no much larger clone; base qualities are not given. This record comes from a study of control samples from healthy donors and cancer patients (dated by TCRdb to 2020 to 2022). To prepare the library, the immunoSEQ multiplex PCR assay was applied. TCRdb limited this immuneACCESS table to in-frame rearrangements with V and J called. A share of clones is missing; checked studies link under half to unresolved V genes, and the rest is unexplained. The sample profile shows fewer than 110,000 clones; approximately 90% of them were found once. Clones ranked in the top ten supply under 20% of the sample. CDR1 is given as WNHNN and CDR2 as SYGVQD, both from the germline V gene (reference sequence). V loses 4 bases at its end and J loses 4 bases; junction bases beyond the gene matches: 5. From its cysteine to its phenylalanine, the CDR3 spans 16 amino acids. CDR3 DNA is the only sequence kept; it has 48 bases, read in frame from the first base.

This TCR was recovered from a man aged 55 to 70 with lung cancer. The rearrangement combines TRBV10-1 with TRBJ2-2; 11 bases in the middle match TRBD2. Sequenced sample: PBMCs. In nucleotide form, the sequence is TGCGCCAGCAGTGTTCGTCTAGCGGGAGGCACCGGGGAGCTGTTTTTT. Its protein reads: CASSVRLAGGTGELFF.